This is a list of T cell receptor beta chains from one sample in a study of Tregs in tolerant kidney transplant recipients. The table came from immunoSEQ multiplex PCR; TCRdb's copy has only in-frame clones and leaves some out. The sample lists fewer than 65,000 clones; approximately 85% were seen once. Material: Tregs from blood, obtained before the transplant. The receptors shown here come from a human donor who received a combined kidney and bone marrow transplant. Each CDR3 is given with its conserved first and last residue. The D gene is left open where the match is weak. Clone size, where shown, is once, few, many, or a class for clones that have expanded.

TGTGCCAGCAGCTTAGGCGGGGCTAGCACAGATACGCAGTATTTT	CASSLGGASTDTQYF	NA	TRBV5-4	TRBJ2-3	NA
TGTGCCAGCAGCTTAGATGTCCTCCCTGACACCATATATTTT	CASSLDVLPDTIYF	NA	TRBV11-2	TRBJ1-3	few
TGTGCCAGCAGCCCGACAGGGGGCAATCAGCCCCAGCATTTT	CASSPTGGNQPQHF	TRBD1	TRBV7-2	TRBJ1-5	NA
TGCGCCAGCAGCTATGAGGGCAGGTATGGCTACACCTTC	CASSYEGRYGYTF	NA	TRBV5-1	TRBJ1-2	few
TGCGCCAGCAGCCAAGATTGGGGCAGCTCTGGAAACACCATATATTTT	CASSQDWGSSGNTIYF	NA	TRBV4-1	TRBJ1-3	NA
TGTGCCAGCAGCTGGCCCGGGGTTGGGGGAGGCTACACCTTC	CASSWPGVGGGYTF	NA	TRBV5-6	TRBJ1-2	NA
TGTGCCAGCAGCCGGAACAGGGGTGGAGCCACTGAAGCTTTCTTT	CASSRNRGGATEAFF	TRBD1	TRBV7-9	TRBJ1-1	NA
TGTGCCAGCAGCTTCTACTATGGCTACACCTTC	CASSFYYGYTF	NA	TRBV5-6	TRBJ1-2	NA
TGTGCCAGCAGTGAAAGGGGCGGGAGGTGGTACTTC	CASSERGGRWYF	TRBD2	TRBV2	TRBJ2-7	NA
TGTGCCAGCAGCTCAAAAAACGAGTCGGCTAGCGGGGGCCGACCCCCCCGCGAGACCCAGTACTTC	CASSSKNESASGGRPPRETQYF	NA	TRBV21-1	TRBJ2-5	few
TGCGCCAGCAGCTTGGTAGCGGATACGCAGTATTTT	CASSLVADTQYF	NA	TRBV5-1	TRBJ2-3	NA
TGTGCCAGTAGTATATTTTCTCTTGGGGTTAGCGGGAGCCCCTACAATGAGCAGTTCTTC	CASSIFSLGVSGSPYNEQFF	TRBD2	TRBV19	TRBJ2-1	NA
TGTGCCACCTCTACCCAAGCAAGGGTCTTCAGGACAGATACGCAGTATTTT	CATSTQARVFRTDTQYF	NA	TRBV28	TRBJ2-3	NA
TGTGCCACCTCTCCCACGGGACAGGGTGCTTCACCCCTCCACTTT	CATSPTGQGASPLHF	TRBD1	TRBV15	TRBJ1-6	NA
TGCGCCAGCAGCACCGGGACAGGCTACTACGAGCAGTACTTC	CASSTGTGYYEQYF	TRBD1	TRBV5-1	TRBJ2-7	NA
TGTGCCAGTAGTATGACGGGAGGCTCCCTCTACGAGCAGTACTTC	CASSMTGGSLYEQYF	TRBD2	TRBV19	TRBJ2-7	NA
TGTGCCAGCAGCTTAGGGTGGGGCGCGGAGACCCAGTACTTC	CASSLGWGAETQYF	NA	TRBV7-2	TRBJ2-5	NA
TGCGCCAGCAGCCTCCCCCCCCCAGGGCCGCTTCGCTACACCTTC	CASSLPPPGPLRYTF	NA	TRBV4-1	TRBJ1-2	once
TGTGCCAGCAGCTTAGGGAGTTTGACCGTTGAAAAACTGTTTTTT	CASSLGSLTVEKLFF	NA	TRBV7-9	TRBJ1-4	NA
TGTGCCAGCAGCCCCGGGGGGGGAGGTCGCAATGAGCAGTTCTTC	CASSPGGGGRNEQFF	TRBD2	TRBV7-9	TRBJ2-1	NA
TGTGCCAGCTCACCAAATCCGCAGGGGGCGAGGAATTCCGGCTACACCTTC	CASSPNPQGARNSGYTF	TRBD1	TRBV18	TRBJ1-2	NA
TGCGCCAGCAGCCGAGGACTAGCGGGAGTGGGAAACGAGCAGTTCTTC	CASSRGLAGVGNEQFF	TRBD2	TRBV5-1	TRBJ2-1	NA
TGCGCCAGCAGTCCCTCATGGCCGGGGACCGGGGAGCTGTTTTTT	CASSPSWPGTGELFF	NA	TRBV5-1	TRBJ2-2	NA
TGTGCCAGCTTACAGGGTGTCACTGAAGCTTTCTTT	CASLQGVTEAFF	NA	TRBV2	TRBJ1-1	NA
TGTGCCAGTGGATGGTACAATGAGCAGTTCTTC	CASGWYNEQFF	NA	TRBV7-2	TRBJ2-1	NA
TGTGCCAGTAGTTTGTGGGACAGGGAAGGGACTTTCTTT	CASSLWDREGTFF	TRBD1	TRBV19	TRBJ1-1	NA
TGTGCCAGCAGCCGATTGAGGGAAACTTCTGGCTACACCTTC	CASSRLRETSGYTF	NA	TRBV11-2	TRBJ1-2	NA
TGTGCCAGCTCACCACCGATTGAACTCCCTTTTCAAGCTTTCTTT	CASSPPIELPFQAFF	NA	TRBV18	TRBJ1-1	NA
TGTGCCAGCTCACCACCGTTCCGACCCAAGGCATCAGATACGCAGTATTTT	CASSPPFRPKASDTQYF	NA	TRBV18	TRBJ2-3	NA
TGCGCCAGTAAAGCGGGAGGTAGCGATACGCAGTATTTT	CASKAGGSDTQYF	TRBD2	TRBV10-1	TRBJ2-3	NA
TGTGCCAGCAGCTTGTGGGGGTATCGCAAAAACATTCAGTACTTC	CASSLWGYRKNIQYF	NA	TRBV7-9	TRBJ2-4	NA
TGTGCCAGCTCACCAGGACAACAAGAGACCCAGTACTTC	CASSPGQQETQYF	NA	TRBV18	TRBJ2-5	NA
TGTGCCAGCAGCTCCGAGAGGGTAACTGAAGCTTTCTTT	CASSSERVTEAFF	NA	TRBV11-2	TRBJ1-1	NA
TGTGCCAGCTCGGCGGACAGGAGGAACACTGAAGCTTTCTTT	CASSADRRNTEAFF	TRBD1	TRBV18	TRBJ1-1	NA
TGTGCCAGCAGTGGCCAAGGCAATCAGCCCCAGCATTTT	CASSGQGNQPQHF	NA	TRBV2	TRBJ1-5	NA
TGTGCCAGCAGCCCGGGAGGAGAAAAACTGTTTTTT	CASSPGGEKLFF	NA	TRBV7-2	TRBJ1-4	NA
TGTGCCAGCAGCGAAAGGACCGGGACAATGAACTTC	CASSERTGTMNF	NA	TRBV7-9	TRBJ2-7	NA
TGTGCCAGCTCACCACGTGAGGGCGAGCAGTACTTC	CASSPREGEQYF	NA	TRBV18	TRBJ2-7	NA
TGCGCCAGCAGCTATCGGACAGGGTACACTGAAGCTTTCTTT	CASSYRTGYTEAFF	TRBD1	TRBV5-1	TRBJ1-1	once
TGCGCCAGCAGCTTTGACAGGGGTAGTGGAACTGAAGCTTTCTTT	CASSFDRGSGTEAFF	TRBD1	TRBV5-1	TRBJ1-1	NA
TGTGCCAGCACCCTAAGCGGAGGAGGGTACTATGGCTACACCTTC	CASTLSGGGYYGYTF	NA	TRBV6-1	TRBJ1-2	NA
TGCGCCAGCAGCCCTACAGGGACGGCCTCCTACAATGAGCAGTTCTTC	CASSPTGTASYNEQFF	NA	TRBV4-1	TRBJ2-1	NA
TGTGCCAGCAGTTACGCGACAGGGGTGGGCTACACCTTC	CASSYATGVGYTF	TRBD1	TRBV6-5	TRBJ1-2	NA
TGTGCCAGTAGCCCCCAGGGGACCCTTCGAAACACCATATATTTT	CASSPQGTLRNTIYF	NA	TRBV19	TRBJ1-3	once
TGCGCCAGCAGCTCGGGGGTAGCGGGAGTAGCCGGGGAGCTGTTTTTT	CASSSGVAGVAGELFF	TRBD2	TRBV5-1	TRBJ2-2	few
TGCGCCAGCAGCTTGTTAGGGACACATCTTCTGGGCAATCAGCCCCAGCATTTT	CASSLLGTHLLGNQPQHF	NA	TRBV5-1	TRBJ1-5	once
TGTGCCAGCAGCCCCGCTAGGGGGGCCGCTATTGAAAAACTGTTTTTT	CASSPARGAAIEKLFF	NA	TRBV7-9	TRBJ1-4	NA
TGTGCCAGCAGCGTAGGGAGGGGGGGGGCCTATGGCTACACCTTC	CASSVGRGGAYGYTF	NA	TRBV9	TRBJ1-2	NA
TGTGCTAGTGGTTTGCTATGGACTAGCGGGGGTTCCTACAATGAGCAGTTCTTC	CASGLLWTSGGSYNEQFF	TRBD2	TRBV12-5	TRBJ2-1	NA
TGCAGCGTTGAAGTTCGGGCAGGAGCTAACTATGGCTACACCTTC	CSVEVRAGANYGYTF	NA	TRBV29-1	TRBJ1-2	NA